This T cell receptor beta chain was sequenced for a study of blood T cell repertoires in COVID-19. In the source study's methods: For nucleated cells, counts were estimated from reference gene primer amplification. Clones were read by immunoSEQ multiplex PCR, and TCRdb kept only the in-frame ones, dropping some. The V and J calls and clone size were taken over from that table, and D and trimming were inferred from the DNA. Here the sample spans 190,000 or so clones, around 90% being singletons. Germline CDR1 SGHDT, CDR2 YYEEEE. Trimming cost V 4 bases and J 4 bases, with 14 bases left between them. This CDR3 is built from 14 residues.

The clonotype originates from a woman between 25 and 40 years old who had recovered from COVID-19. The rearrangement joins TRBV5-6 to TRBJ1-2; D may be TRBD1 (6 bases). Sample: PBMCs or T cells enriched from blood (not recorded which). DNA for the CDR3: TGTGCCAGCAGCCCCCAGGGGTTTGGCTATGGCTACACCTTC. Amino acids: CASSPQGFGYGYTF.